This T cell receptor beta chain appears in the sequencing data of a study of T cells in Graves' hyperthyroidism and ophthalmopathy (dated by TCRdb to the late 2010s). Background on the whole study: Peripheral blood was sampled at the time of initial diagnosis, prior to any treatment. A discovery cohort of around 98 patients, about 40 with Graves' ophthalmopathy and 55 to 60 with stable Graves' hyperthyroidism, was used to find distinguishing TCR V-J signatures. After sampling, hyperthyroidism patients received methimazole starting at 30 mg daily, and ophthalmopathy patients received high-dose intravenous methylprednisolone. The paper reports TCR Vbeta CDR3 sequencing of some 140 peripheral blood samples: 43 ophthalmopathy, under 85 hyperthyroidism and around 17 progressor patients. Thyroid tissue and blood T-cell repertoires from about 6 Graves' hyperthyroidism patients were also compared in the study. The roughly 100 discovery patients were randomly divided into training and test sets at a 7:3 ratio. An independent validation cohort of around 19 hyperthyroidism patients and approximately 17 patients who later progressed to ophthalmopathy tested prospective prediction of ophthalmopathy. Summary of the overall study and its limitations: Most expanded thyroid clonotypes (frequency above 0.001) were also detected in blood, a finding suggesting that blood repertoires may reflect thyroid immune responses. During validation, the model predicted progression to ophthalmopathy a median of about 6.3 months ahead of onset, with around 70% sensitivity and 72% to 80% specificity. Sample size was not statistically predetermined, and blinding of investigators to group allocation was not performed. A 13 V-J signature model separated ophthalmopathy from stable hyperthyroidism, with around 88% sensitivity and 81.08% specificity in cross-validation and 80%/75% in testing.

This clonotype appeared a few times. Its specific antigen is unknown. No qualities accompany the bases; no much larger clone lies one base away. TCR beta CDR3 regions were amplified from RNA transcripts. A first-round RT-PCR of the TCR CDR3 used the HTBI primer set with the Qiagen OneStep RT-PCR kit. A second multiplex PCR round built the libraries, followed by size selection and purification. Sequencing of the libraries was done on an Illumina HiSeq2000 using paired-end 100 bp reads. Regarding the original processing steps: Raw data were processed with SOAPnuke, discarding reads with adapters, uncalled bases, mean Phred below 15, or no exact constant-primer or identifier match. COPE v1.2.5 was used to merge the high-quality paired reads, and each unique nucleotide sequence was defined as a clonotype. MiTCR v1.1 was used to align the clonotypes against IMGT TRBV, TRBD and TRBJ reference segments. Only V-J combinations with frequency above 0.0001, covering 99% to 99.2% of repertoires, were analysed. A TCS score was defined as the ratio between F50 (clonal expansion) and ExV (chaos), using BLOSUM62-based TCRdist between CDR3 peptides within each V-J. Welch's t-statistics and random forest reduced 500 to 650 V-J features to roughly 13, which were used in a naive Bayes classifier (R e1071). TCRdb's own reprocessing of the public reads used fastp at Q25 and MiXCR and kept productive beta chains. For every CDR3 protein sequence, its rows merge into one entry that carries the most common genes and DNA. The V and J calls were not made by the authors but by TCRdb's processing. This sample lists a few hundred thousand distinct CDR3 sequences; around 21% were detected once. The ten largest clones take up approximately 26% of the sample.

Stable Graves' hyperthyroidism was defined as no progression to ophthalmopathy during 18 months of follow-up. Hyperthyroidism patients were newly diagnosed, with disease duration under 2 months, and aged 18 to 65 years. Exclusion was applied to patients with uncontrolled infections, other autoimmune diseases, pregnancy or lactation. Diagnoses relied on clinical symptoms, serum thyroxine and TRAb, thyroid ultrasound and orbital computed tomography. PBMCs were separated from about 10 ml of fresh peripheral blood using Ficoll-Paque density gradient centrifugation. Total RNA was extracted with Trizol reagent, and quality was checked on an Agilent 2100 Bioanalyzer. The sequencing input was blood. The sequence derives from a man in his late teens or twenties with Graves' hyperthyroidism.

The bases read TGCGCCAGCAGACCCCGAGGGAGGGAGAGCTCCTACGAGCAGTACTTC. Its translation is CASRPRGRESSYEQYF. The chain is assembled from TRBV5-1 and TRBJ2-7; TRBD2 fits 7 bases in the junction. Germline trimming amounts to 5 bases on V and 0 bases on J, with 11 as the count of junction bases outside the gene matches. The germline V gene provides CDR1 SGHRS and CDR2 YFSETQ. The CDR3, cysteine through phenylalanine, is 16 amino acids long. Only the CDR3 portion is preserved as DNA: 48 bases, with reading frame beginning at the first base.